Sequencing of this T cell receptor (beta chain) was carried out in a study of low-dose radiotherapy and immunotherapy resistance in tumors. Across the study: Cohort 1 was treated with 0.5 Gy per fraction at 2-week intervals, amounting to 6.5 Gy overall. Every two weeks, the protocol called for intravenous cyclophosphamide at 200 mg/m2. It was given one day before each radiation and immunotherapy administration.

V lost 1 base and J 3 bases, leaving 9 bases between the germline ends. Germline V gives CDR1 LNHDA, CDR2 SQIVND (reference sequence). This CDR3 spans 14 amino acids. This clonotype was seen ten or more times. This sample's time point: after trial treatment. Specified treatment: LDRT plus nivolumab, ipilimumab, low-dose cyclophosphamide and aspirin (RACIN trial). Ipilimumab, nivolumab, aspirin, low-dose cyclophosphamide and low-dose radiotherapy were administered to donors. TRAV- and TRBV-specific primers, spanning alpha and beta chains, primed first-strand cDNA. TCR amplification involved 20 PCR cycles with a constant-region primer and V-primer adapter. MiXCR was run by TCRdb on the reads, yielding one entry per CDR3 protein. The sample holds 95,000 to 100,000 distinct CDR3 sequences, 20% seen once.

Here the sequenced sample was PBMCs, taken after low-dose radiotherapy plus immunotherapy. This rearrangement joins TRBV19 to TRBJ1-2; D not certain. This sequence was found in a male donor with prostate cancer. The CDR3, as DNA: TGTGCCAGTAGTATAGCTGAGGATCACTATGGCTACACCTTC. It codes for CASSIAEDHYGYTF.